The clone carrying this T cell receptor (beta chain) was counted between two and nine times. The V end was cut by 5 bases, the J end by 7 bases, with 15 bases between. Per germline, CDR1 MGHDK and CDR2 SYGVNS. The CDR3 covers 14 residues. Assay: immunoSEQ multiplex PCR; the TCRdb copy retains only in-frame clones and omits some. Of nearly 35,000 clones detected, approximately 67% appear once; the ten largest clones hold approximately 1.6%. This record comes from a study of STAT5B mutations in CD4+ large granular lymphocyte leukemia. Source material: CD4+ T cells from blood buffy coats. The TCR originated in a human donor in good health. The chain carries TRBV25-1 and TRBJ1-5, with D possibly matching TRBD1 (6 bases). As DNA, the CDR3 is TGTGCCAGCAGTACCACGGGGGCGGACCAGCCCCAGCATTTT. Translated, it gives CASSTTGADQPQHF.